A selection of T cell receptor beta chains follows, all from one sample in a study of blood T cell repertoires in COVID-19. Generated by immunoSEQ multiplex PCR, the TCRdb table keeps only in-frame clones and is missing some. This sample has about 38,000 clones, with roughly 87% found just once. Sequencing was performed on peripheral blood. All receptors come from a man aged 55-75 years with COVID-19, enrolled during active disease. The CDR3 runs from the conserved cysteine through the conserved F or W. The D gene is left open where the match is weak. Clone sizes are given selectively: once, few, many, or a class where the clone is expanded.

length,V,size,D,J,DNA,CDR3
14,TRBV30,.,TRBD2,TRBJ2-1,TGTGCCTGGAGGACTAGCGGGAGAATCGGTGAGCAGTTCTTC,CAWRTSGRIGEQFF
17,TRBV10-1,.,TRBD2,TRBJ2-2,TGCGCCAGCAGTGAGTCTAAGCGGGGCCCCAACACCGGGGAGCTGTTTTTT,CASSESKRGPNTGELFF
15,TRBV4-2,.,.,TRBJ2-7,TGTGCCAGCAGCCAAGATTATGCAGGGGCCTACGAGCAGTACTTC,CASSQDYAGAYEQYF
14,TRBV27,.,.,TRBJ2-7,TGTGCCAGCAGATACAGCGGAGAGACCTACGAGCAGTACTTC,CASRYSGETYEQYF
14,TRBV7-2,.,TRBD2,TRBJ2-5,TGTGCGAGCGGGCGGGGAGGGCTGGGAGAGACCCAGTACTTC,CASGRGGLGETQYF
13,TRBV30,.,TRBD2,TRBJ2-1,TGTGCCTGGGCTAGCGGGCCCTACAATGAGCAGTTCTTC,CAWASGPYNEQFF
13,TRBV12-3/TRBV12-4,.,TRBD1,TRBJ1-1,TGTGCCAGCAGCCTGGGACAGTGGACTGAAGCTTTCTTT,CASSLGQWTEAFF
13,TRBV12-3/TRBV12-4,.,.,TRBJ1-5,TGTGCCAGCAGTTTTCAGGGGAATCAGCCCCAGCATTTT,CASSFQGNQPQHF
15,TRBV16,few,.,TRBJ1-2,TGTGCCAGCAGCCAATCCCCAACAGACCACTATGGCTACACCTTC,CASSQSPTDHYGYTF
15,TRBV6-5,.,TRBD2,TRBJ2-7,TGTGCCAGCAGTTACGGCGGGAGGCCCGGCTACGAGCAGTACTTC,CASSYGGRPGYEQYF
18,TRBV28,.,TRBD2,TRBJ2-7,TGTGCCAGCAGTTTATGGGAAGGGACTAGCGGGAGTTTGTACGAGCAGTACTTC,CASSLWEGTSGSLYEQYF
14,TRBV2,.,.,TRBJ2-4,TGTGCCAGCAGAGCCCCTTTCAGCGATAACATTCAGTACTTC,CASRAPFSDNIQYF
14,TRBV9,.,TRBD1,TRBJ2-1,TGTGCCAGCAGACCGGGACAGGGTATCAATGAGCAGTTCTTC,CASRPGQGINEQFF
15,TRBV19,.,.,TRBJ2-2,TGTGCCAGTAGTATGGAGGGCACGGGCACCGGGGAGCTGTTTTTT,CASSMEGTGTGELFF
12,TRBV28,.,TRBD1,TRBJ2-7,TGTGCCAGCAGTTTGGGACAGTACGAGCAGTACTTC,CASSLGQYEQYF
15,TRBV6-5,once,.,TRBJ2-7,TGTGCCAGCAGCCCCGAGTCCGGGGTCTCCTACGAGCAGTACTTC,CASSPESGVSYEQYF
18,TRBV2,.,.,TRBJ1-5,TGTGCCAGCAGTTCCTCCCGGGGTCCAGGTACTAGCAATCAGCCCCAGCATTTT,CASSSSRGPGTSNQPQHF
18,TRBV19,.,.,TRBJ1-3,TGTGCCAGTAACCTACGTGTCGGGGAACCGCTGTCTGGAAACACCATATATTTT,CASNLRVGEPLSGNTIYF
11,TRBV5-6,.,.,TRBJ2-2,TGTGCCAGCAGCTTCTCCGGGGAGCTGTTTTTT,CASSFSGELFF
17,TRBV27,.,.,TRBJ1-4,TGTGCCAGCAGTCGCCTGAGGGGGATTACAACTAATGAAAAACTGTTTTTT,CASSRLRGITTNEKLFF
18,TRBV21-1,.,.,TRBJ2-1,TGTGCCAGCAGTCGGGGACTAGCGGGAGACGGAACATACAATGAGCAGTTCTTC,CASSRGLAGDGTYNEQFF
13,TRBV2,.,.,TRBJ1-2,TGTGCCAGCAGCCCACAGCGGAACGATGGCTACACCTTC,CASSPQRNDGYTF
17,TRBV9,.,TRBD1,TRBJ1-6,TGTGCCAGCAGCGCAACAGGGGGTTCCTCCTATAATTCACCCCTCCACTTT,CASSATGGSSYNSPLHF
14,TRBV11-1,.,TRBD1,TRBJ2-7,TGTGCCAGCAGCCCAGGGGGCACCTCCTACGAGCAGTACTTC,CASSPGGTSYEQYF
15,TRBV9,.,.,TRBJ2-3,TGTGCCAGCAGCCCTAGCGCGGGGCACACAGATACGCAGTATTTT,CASSPSAGHTDTQYF
15,TRBV19,.,.,TRBJ2-1,TGTGCCAGTAGTAAGGGGCTACGGTCCTACAATGAGCAGTTCTTC,CASSKGLRSYNEQFF
15,TRBV28,.,TRBD1,TRBJ1-5,TGTGCCAGCAGTCTGGGACAGGCAAGCAATCAGCCCCAGCATTTT,CASSLGQASNQPQHF
18,TRBV15,once,TRBD1,TRBJ2-1,TGTGCCACCAGCAGAGACTATGGGACAGGGGGGCCCTACAATGAGCAGTTCTTC,CATSRDYGTGGPYNEQFF